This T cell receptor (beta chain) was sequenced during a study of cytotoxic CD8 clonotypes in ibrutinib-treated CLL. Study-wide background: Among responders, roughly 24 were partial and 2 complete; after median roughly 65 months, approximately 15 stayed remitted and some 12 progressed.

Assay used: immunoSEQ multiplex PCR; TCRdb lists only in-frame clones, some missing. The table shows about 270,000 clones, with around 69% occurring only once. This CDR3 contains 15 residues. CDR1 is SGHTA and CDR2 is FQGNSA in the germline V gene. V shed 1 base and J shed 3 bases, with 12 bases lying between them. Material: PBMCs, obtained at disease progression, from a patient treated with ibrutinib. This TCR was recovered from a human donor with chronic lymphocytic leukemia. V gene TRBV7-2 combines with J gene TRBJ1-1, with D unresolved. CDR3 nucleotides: TGTGCCAGCAGCTTAGGGCAGGCTAGGGACACTGAAGCTTTCTTT. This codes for CASSLGQARDTEAFF.